Each of the 32 T cell receptor beta chains below was sequenced from the same sample in a study of shared clonotypes between healthy human individuals (TCRdb year 2020). Libraries were prepared through the immunoSEQ multiplex PCR assay. Not all clones reach the TCRdb copy of this immuneACCESS table, which keeps in-frame sequences only. Checked studies attribute under half of the gap to unresolved V genes and leave the rest unexplained. The table for this sample lists roughly 500,000 clones; roughly 80% of them were counted only once. Roughly 13% of the sample is taken by the ten largest. Sequencing was done on a sample of PBMCs. These receptors were collected from a middle-aged woman in good health. Some clones in this sample may be carry-over from other donors' samples.

The chain links TRBV6-1 to TRBJ2-7; a weak D match, TRBD2 (5 bases). V dropped 2 bases and J dropped 3 bases, with 14 bases sitting between them. There are 15 residues in the CDR3. The germline V gene has CDR1 MNHNS and CDR2 SASEGT. The CDR3 protein is CASSETPGNLYEQYF. The DNA for the CDR3 is TGTGCCAGCAGTGAAACCCCGGGAAACCTCTACGAGCAGTACTTC.

To note about this clone: At the DNA level, this CDR3 is encoded by other sequences in the same sample as well. The V gene is TRBV29-1, the J gene TRBJ2-6; D ambiguous. Germline values: CDR1 SQVTM, CDR2 ANQGSEA. This CDR3 has 13 residues. V gave up 4 bases and J gave up 4 bases, with 8 bases separating them. In DNA, the CDR3 is TGCAGCGTTGGTTCCTCAGGGGCCAACGTCCTGACTTTC. Residues: CSVGSSGANVLTF.

In this sample, this clone turned up once. The chain has TRBV7-2 and TRBJ2-1; 8 bases are shared with TRBD2. Germline V gene lookup returns CDR1 SGHTA and CDR2 FQGNSA. V dropped 4 bases and J dropped 15; count of bases not matched to a gene: 8. This CDR3 is 12 amino acids long. In DNA form, the CDR3 reads TGTGCCAGCAGCTCTACTCCGGGGGGGCCGTTCTTC. Residues: CASSSTPGGPFF. Complete variable domain (other parts from reference TRBV7-2 and TRBJ2-1): GAGVSQSPSNKVTEKGKDVELRCDPISGHTALYWYRQSLGQGLEFLIYFQGNSAPDKSGLPSDRFSAERTGGSVSTLTIQRTQQEDSAVYLCASSSTPGGPFFGPGTRLTVL.

To note about this clone: A far more abundant clone sits one base away, making this likely a read error. Other DNA sequences in this specimen translate into the identical CDR3. J is TRBJ2-7 and V is TRBV5-1, with D possibly matching TRBD2 (6 bases). Looked up from germline, CDR1 is SGHRS and CDR2 is YFSETQ. V dropped 1 base and J dropped 5 bases, with 19 bases sitting between them. CDR3 length equals 16 residues. The CDR3 loop is CASSLQGSGRIDEQYF. CDR3 sequence (DNA): TGCGCCAGCAGCTTGCAGGGTAGTGGGAGGATCGACGAGCAGTACTTC.

About this clone itself: It is likely a read error: a sequence one base away is far more abundant. The chain carries TRBV5-1 and TRBJ2-5; D remains unclear. Germline assignment: CDR1 SGHRS and CDR2 YFSETQ. This CDR3 contains 12 residues. CDR3 DNA sequence: TGCGCCATCAGCTTGGCCGAGGAGACCCAGTACTTC. This encodes CAISLAEETQYF.

There are a few counts of this clone. The chain recombines TRBV7-2 with TRBJ2-3, with 13 bases identical to TRBD2. The trim removed 3 bases at V and 3 bases at J, leaving 3 bases unmatched. Looked up from germline, CDR1 is SGHTA and CDR2 is FQGNSA. The CDR3 covers 16 residues. CDR3 region: CASSFQGLAGTDTQYF. The CDR3 DNA reads TGTGCCAGCAGCTTCCAGGGACTAGCGGGGACAGATACGCAGTATTTT. Based on the CDR3 plus reference TRBV7-2 and TRBJ2-3, the full variable domain is GAGVSQSPSNKVTEKGKDVELRCDPISGHTALYWYRQSLGQGLEFLIYFQGNSAPDKSGLPSDRFSAERTGGSVSTLTIQRTQQEDSAVYLCASSFQGLAGTDTQYFGPGTRLTVL.

Details on this clone: It is likely a read error: a sequence one base away is far more abundant. Distinct nucleotide sequences in the sample also encode this CDR3. V gene TRBV28 combines with J gene TRBJ2-5; D not certain. Germline V gives CDR1 MDHEN, CDR2 SYDVKM. This CDR3 spans 13 amino acids. In nucleotides, the CDR3 is TGTGCCAGCAGTTCGCCTCCAGTTGAGACACAGTACTTC. Translating it yields CASSSPPVETQYF.

The chain joins TRBV5-4 to TRBJ2-1; the match to TRBD2 covers 7 bases. Germline V lookup: CDR1 SGHNT, CDR2 YYREEE (reference sequence). This CDR3 comprises 16 residues. With 3 bases clipped from V and 0 bases from J, the junction kept 6 bases outside the gene matches. CDR3 DNA: TGTGCCAGCAGCTGGGGAGCGGGAAGCTCCTACAATGAGCAGTTCTTC. Protein: CASSWGAGSSYNEQFF.

The chain is built from TRBV11-2 and TRBJ2-1, with D tentatively TRBD1 or TRBD2 (5 bases each). The CDR3 has 14 residues. Per germline, CDR1 SGHAT and CDR2 FQNNGV. With 3 bases removed from V and 5 bases from J, the gap between germline ends came to 11 bases. The CDR3 DNA is TGTGCCAGCAGCTTTACAGGAGGCAACAATGAGCAGTTCTTC. Amino acid sequence: CASSFTGGNNEQFF.

The chain uses TRBV27 and TRBJ1-4; TRBD1 might be the D (5 bases). Germline V gives CDR1 MNHEY, CDR2 SMNVEV (reference sequence). V was pared by 6 bases and J by 7 bases, with 12 bases between. The CDR3 has 13 residues. The CDR3 DNA is TGTGCCAGCAGCTTCGGGGCGAGTGAAAAACTGTTTTTT. This codes for CASSFGASEKLFF.

Notes on this clone: This likely traces to a read error, being one base from a far larger clone. Different DNA sequences within this sample yield the same CDR3. The V and J genes are TRBV7-3 and TRBJ1-1, with D possibly being TRBD1 (6 bases). The CDR3 totals 12 residues. Germline CDR1 reads SGHTA; CDR2 reads FQGTGA. CDR3 loop: CASRGVNTEAFF. The CDR3 bases are TGTGCTAGCAGGGGCGTGAACACTGAAGCTTTCTTT.

V usage is TRBV5-6 and J usage is TRBJ2-1, with D perhaps TRBD1 or TRBD2 (5 bases each). CDR1 and CDR2 (germline): SGHDT, YYEEEE. Trimming removed 6 bases at V and 5 bases at J, with 12 bases between. This CDR3 is built from 13 residues. The CDR3 DNA is TGTGCCAGCAACACCGGGACCAACAATGAGCAGTTCTTC. Its translation: CASNTGTNNEQFF. The full variable domain, in which reference TRBV5-6 and TRBJ2-1 provide the parts outside the CDR3, is DAGVTQSPTHLIKTRGQQVTLRCSPKSGHDTVSWYQQALGQGPQFIFQYYEEEERQRGNFPDRFSGHQFPNYSSELNVNALLLGDSALYLCASNTGTNNEQFFGPGTRLTVL.

In its sample, this clone was seen once. The genes are TRBV6-5 and TRBJ2-3; 14 bases align to TRBD2. This CDR3 is 15 amino acids long. V was clipped by 6 bases and J by 6 bases; unmatched bases: 5. CDR1 and CDR2 (germline): MNHEY, SVGAGI. CDR3 amino acids: CASRDRTSGRDTQYF. In DNA, the CDR3 is TGTGCCAGCAGAGATCGGACTAGCGGGAGGGATACGCAGTATTTT.

This chain links TRBV5-8 with TRBJ2-7, with D perhaps TRBD2 (6 bases). This CDR3 is 14 amino acids long. The germline V and J ends were trimmed by 4 bases and 4 bases, with 15 bases remaining between them. The germline CDR1 and CDR2 sequences are SGHTS and YDEGEE. The CDR3 DNA reads TGTGCCAGCAGCCGCGGGACTCGGTGGTACGAGCAGTACTTC. Translated: CASSRGTRWYEQYF.

The rearrangement links TRBV7-6 to TRBJ2-1; D ambiguous. V was shortened by 5 bases and J by 4 bases, with 12 bases between the two germline ends. This CDR3 contains 14 residues. Per germline, CDR1 SGHVS and CDR2 FNYEAQ. The CDR3 here is CASSNLLLYNEQFF. In DNA form, the CDR3 reads TGTGCCAGCAGCAACTTATTACTTTACAATGAGCAGTTCTTC.

The CDR3: CASSHYTSGRNYEQYF. The CDR3 DNA reads as TGCGCCAGCAGCCACTATACTAGCGGGAGAAACTACGAGCAGTACTTC. J is TRBJ2-7 and V is TRBV4-1, with 11 bases matching TRBD2. V lost 3 bases and J lost 3; bases outside the gene matches: 7. Per germline, CDR1 MGHRA and CDR2 YSYEKL. The CDR3 runs 16 residues.

As regards this clone: The same CDR3 arises from other DNA sequences in this sample as well. The gene calls are TRBV28 and TRBJ1-5; D is ambiguous. Germline CDR1 is MDHEN and CDR2 is SYDVKM. The CDR3 extends over 12 amino acids. V was clipped by 3 bases and J by 7 bases, with 7 bases between them. The CDR3: CASSFPGQPQHF. In DNA, the CDR3 is TGTGCCAGCAGTTTCCCCGGCCAGCCCCAGCATTTT.

This chain links TRBV11-1 with TRBJ2-2; 7 bases are a match to TRBD1. The CDR3 runs 18 residues. V shed 7 bases, J shed 2 bases, and the junction held 16 bases outside the gene matches. Per germline, CDR1 SGHAT and CDR2 FQDESV (reference sequence). Here the CDR3 DNA reads TGTGCCAGCAACCCAGGTGGCAGGGGGATGGATAACACCGGGGAGCTGTTTTTT. Translated: CASNPGGRGMDNTGELFF.

Worth noting for this clone: This likely came from a read error, as a far larger clone is one base away. The CDR3 sequence is CASSERDMGADTQYF. Here the CDR3 DNA reads TGTGCCAGCAGTGAACGGGATATGGGGGCAGATACGCAGTATTTT. The rearrangement links TRBV25-1 to TRBJ2-3; D is possibly TRBD1 or TRBD2 (5 bases each). The CDR3 sequence is 15 residues long. V was pared by 2 bases and J by 4 bases, with 13 bases between. The germline CDR1 and CDR2 sequences are MGHDK and SYGVNS.

As regards this clone: A far larger clone differs by one base, so this is likely a read error. V usage is TRBV4-3 and J usage is TRBJ2-3; unclear D gene. Trimming pared 2 bases from V and 4 bases from J, leaving 13 bases between. CDR1 and CDR2 (germline): LGHNA, YSLEER. The CDR3 sequence is 15 residues long. The CDR3 spells CASSQNRLGADTQYF. DNA for the CDR3: TGCGCCAGCAGCCAAAATAGGCTGGGTGCAGATACGCAGTATTTT.

This clone was observed a single time. A far bigger clonotype differs at one base, so this is likely a read error. The chain is built from TRBV11-2 and TRBJ1-1; TRBD1 matches 9 bases. CDR1 is SGHAT and CDR2 is FQNNGV in the germline V gene. This CDR3 has 14 amino acids. The trim removed 5 bases at V and 5 bases at J, leaving 6 bases unmatched. CDR3 region: CASSLGTGWTEAFF. The CDR3 DNA follows: TGTGCCAGCAGCCTAGGGACAGGGTGGACTGAAGCTTTCTTT.

V and J are TRBV4-2 and TRBJ2-1, with D uncertain. Looked up from germline, CDR1 is LGHNA and CDR2 is YNFKEQ. The CDR3 has 13 amino acids. Trimming took 1 base from V and 5 from J, leaving 6 bases between them. The CDR3 loop is CASSQAQDNEQFF. The CDR3 DNA follows: TGTGCCAGCAGCCAAGCTCAGGACAATGAGCAGTTCTTC.

The rearrangement links TRBV4-1 to TRBJ2-5, with 7 bases matching TRBD1. The CDR3 has 16 residues. The germline V gene has CDR1 MGHRA and CDR2 YSYEKL. J lost 2 bases, V lost 0 bases, and 6 bases had no gene match. CDR3 sequence: CASSQDPRQGQETQYF. DNA of the CDR3: TGCGCCAGCAGCCAAGATCCCCGACAGGGACAAGAGACCCAGTACTTC.

The chain is built from TRBV5-1 and TRBJ1-3; TRBD1 aligns across 7 bases. The trim removed 4 bases at V and 0 bases at J, leaving 4 bases unmatched. This CDR3 region has 15 residues. Per germline, CDR1 SGHRS and CDR2 YFSETQ. The CDR3 coding sequence is TGCGCCAGCAGCGACGGGACAGCCTCTGGAAACACCATATATTTT. Its protein product is CASSDGTASGNTIYF.

V gene TRBV7-2 combines with J gene TRBJ2-5, with a weak D call TRBD1 (7 bases). CDR3 length: 15 amino acids. Trimming cost V 5 bases and J 5 bases, with 18 bases left between them. CDR1 SGHTA and CDR2 FQGNSA come from the germline V gene. The CDR3 sequence is CASSTSQGSGETQYF. In DNA form, the CDR3 reads TGTGCCAGCAGCACCTCACAGGGGAGCGGGGAGACCCAGTACTTC.

The chain couples TRBV21-1 to TRBJ1-1. TRBV21-1 is reported as a pseudogene. This CDR3 is 15 amino acids long. The CDR3 sequence: CASSKGGLLNTEAFF. As DNA, the CDR3 is TGTGCCAGCAGCAAAGGAGGCCTATTGAACACTGAAGCTTTCTTT.

The chain couples TRBV19 to TRBJ1-5, with D hard to call. V shed 3 bases and J shed 0 bases, with 9 bases lying between them. The CDR3 has 15 amino acids. The V gene's germline CDR1 is LNHDA and CDR2 SQIVND (reference sequence). DNA of the CDR3: TGTGCCAGTAGTATCGGCGAACATAGCAATCAGCCCCAGCATTTT. Translated: CASSIGEHSNQPQHF.

The chain combines TRBV19 with TRBJ2-1, with 8 bases matching TRBD2. Per germline, CDR1 LNHDA and CDR2 SQIVND (reference sequence). There are 15 residues in the CDR3. The V and J ends lost 1 base and 6 bases, in that order; junction bases with no gene match: 5. DNA for the CDR3: TGTGCCAGTAGTATAGGACTAGCGTCCCCCAATGAGCAGTTCTTC. Translated, it gives CASSIGLASPNEQFF. Full variable domain (outside the CDR3, taken from reference TRBV19 and TRBJ2-1): DGGITQSPKYLFRKEGQNVTLSCEQNLNHDAMYWYRQDPGQGLRLIYYSQIVNDFQKGDIAEGYSVSREKKESFPLTVTSAQKNPTAFYLCASSIGLASPNEQFFGPGTRLTVL.

Comments on this clone: Other DNA sequences of this sample code for an identical CDR3. The chain has TRBV18 and TRBJ2-7; 13 positions match TRBD2. The CDR3 is 14 amino acids. The germline gives CDR1 KGHSH, CDR2 LQKENI. Losses at the gene ends were 3 bases for V and 5 bases for J; bases not matched to a gene: 1. The CDR3: CASSPGLAGDEQYF. CDR3 nucleotides: TGTGCCAGCTCACCTGGACTAGCGGGAGACGAGCAGTACTTC. Supplemented by reference TRBV18 and TRBJ2-7, the full variable domain reads NAGVMQNPRHLVRRRGQEARLRCSPMKGHSHVYWYRQLPEEGLKFMVYLQKENIIDESGMPKERFSAEFPKEGPSILRIQQVVRGDSAAYFCASSPGLAGDEQYFGPGTRLTVT.

The chain carries TRBV18 and TRBJ2-7; D ambiguous. V was trimmed by 2 bases and J by 5 bases, leaving 10 bases between them. The length of the CDR3 is 13 residues. The germline gives CDR1 KGHSH, CDR2 LQKENI. CDR3 in DNA: TGTGCCAGCTCACCAGCCCCGGCCAACGAGCAGTACTTC. This encodes CASSPAPANEQYF. The variable domain in full, with the rest retrieved from reference TRBV18 and TRBJ2-7, is NAGVMQNPRHLVRRRGQEARLRCSPMKGHSHVYWYRQLPEEGLKFMVYLQKENIIDESGMPKERFSAEFPKEGPSILRIQQVVRGDSAAYFCASSPAPANEQYFGPGTRLTVT.

On this clone: A far more abundant clone sits one base away, making this likely a read error. No conserved phenylalanine or tryptophan is present at the end of the CDR3, so a read error is the likely explanation. This sequence joins TRBV25-1 and TRBJ1-5, with D hard to call. Trimming removed 6 bases at V and 1 base at J, with 13 bases between. CDR3 length: 15 amino acids. The germline gives CDR1 MGHDK, CDR2 SYGVNS. The DNA of the CDR3 is TGTGCCAGCAGCCCATCCGTGGGGAGCAATCAGCCCCAGCATTAT. Its protein product is CASSPSVGSNQPQHY.

Worth noting for this clone: It is likely a read error: a sequence one base away is far more abundant. The V call is TRBV6-6, the J call TRBJ1-1; 7 nucleotides match TRBD1. The J segment lost 5 bases and the V segment lost 8 bases, leaving 8 bases of the junction unmatched. The CDR3 has 13 residues. In germline, CDR1 is MNHNY, CDR2 SVGAGI (reference sequence). In DNA, the CDR3 is TGTGCCAGCGGGGGACAGATGATAACTGAAGCTTTCTTT. It codes for CASGGQMITEAFF.